A selection of T cell receptor beta chains follows, all from one sample in a study of blood T cells in healthy people across ages. TCRdb processed the 5' RACE reads anew with MiXCR; each CDR3 protein has one entry. The sample lists some 900,000 distinct CDR3 sequences, around 26% seen once, with about 18% in the top ten. The specimen sequenced was blood. The receptors stem from a woman older than 75 in good health. The CDR3 runs from the conserved cysteine through the conserved F or W. The D gene is left open where the match is weak. The size entry is marked missing in some rows and otherwise reads once, few, many or a size class.

J gene: TRBJ2-1
D gene: .
clone size: many
CDR3 length: 11
V gene: TRBV28
CDR3 protein: CASNQRAEQFF
CDR3 DNA: TGTGCCAGCAACCAACGGGCTGAGCAGTTCTTC

J gene: TRBJ1-5
D gene: .
clone size: many
CDR3 length: 14
V gene: TRBV7-2
CDR3 protein: CASSQGMVGQPQHF
CDR3 DNA: TGTGCCAGCAGCCAGGGGATGGTTGGTCAGCCCCAGCATTTT

J gene: TRBJ2-7
D gene: .
clone size: many
CDR3 length: 17
V gene: TRBV6-2/TRBV6-3
CDR3 protein: CASSYSPRNFYSYEQYF
CDR3 DNA: TGTGCCAGCAGTTACTCCCCCAGGAACTTCTACTCCTACGAGCAGTACTTC

J gene: TRBJ1-1
D gene: .
clone size: few
CDR3 length: 15
V gene: TRBV5-1
CDR3 protein: CASSLDGEVSTEAFF
CDR3 DNA: TGCGCCAGCAGCTTGGACGGGGAAGTGAGCACTGAAGCTTTCTTT

J gene: TRBJ1-1
D gene: .
clone size: .
CDR3 length: 14
V gene: TRBV9
CDR3 protein: CASSVHRVGAEAFF
CDR3 DNA: TGTGCCAGCAGCGTACATAGGGTGGGGGCTGAAGCTTTCTTT

J gene: TRBJ2-3
D gene: TRBD2
clone size: many
CDR3 length: 15
V gene: TRBV5-1
CDR3 protein: CASSASGGPTDTQYF
CDR3 DNA: TGCGCCAGCAGCGCCAGCGGGGGGCCCACAGATACGCAGTATTTT

J gene: TRBJ2-7
D gene: .
clone size: .
CDR3 length: 17
V gene: TRBV9
CDR3 protein: CASSPFSGQGPTYEQYF
CDR3 DNA: TGTGCCAGCAGCCCCTTTTCGGGGCAGGGGCCTACCTACGAGCAGTACTTC

J gene: TRBJ2-2
D gene: .
clone size: .
CDR3 length: 16
V gene: TRBV6-1
CDR3 protein: CASSEHGRGATGELFF
CDR3 DNA: TGTGCCAGCAGTGAACACGGCAGGGGCGCCACCGGGGAGCTGTTTTTT

J gene: TRBJ1-1
D gene: .
clone size: .
CDR3 length: 13
V gene: TRBV3-1
CDR3 protein: CASTADRNTEAFF
CDR3 DNA: TGTGCCAGCACAGCTGACAGGAACACTGAAGCTTTCTTT

J gene: TRBJ2-2
D gene: .
clone size: .
CDR3 length: 13
V gene: TRBV7-2
CDR3 protein: CASSWPGTGELFF
CDR3 DNA: TGTGCCAGCAGCTGGCCCGGGACCGGGGAGCTGTTTTTT

J gene: TRBJ1-5
D gene: TRBD1
clone size: .
CDR3 length: 15
V gene: TRBV27
CDR3 protein: CASSQRGQDNQPQHF
CDR3 DNA: TGTGCCAGCAGTCAAAGGGGACAGGACAATCAGCCCCAGCATTTT

J gene: TRBJ2-1
D gene: .
clone size: many
CDR3 length: 16
V gene: TRBV7-2
CDR3 protein: CASSLAGSGSYNEQFF
CDR3 DNA: TGTGCCAGCAGCTTAGCCGGGTCGGGTTCCTACAATGAGCAGTTCTTC

J gene: TRBJ2-6
D gene: .
clone size: .
CDR3 length: 15
V gene: TRBV28
CDR3 protein: CASSHQSSGANVLTF
CDR3 DNA: TGTGCCAGCAGCCACCAAAGCTCTGGGGCCAACGTCCTGACTTTC

J gene: TRBJ2-7
D gene: .
clone size: .
CDR3 length: 15
V gene: TRBV11-2
CDR3 protein: CASSLDPRGTYEQYF
CDR3 DNA: TGTGCCAGCAGCTTAGATCCTAGGGGCACCTACGAGCAGTACTTC

J gene: TRBJ1-2
D gene: TRBD1
clone size: .
CDR3 length: 14
V gene: TRBV15
CDR3 protein: CATSFRQGINGYTF
CDR3 DNA: TGTGCCACCAGCTTTCGACAGGGGATAAATGGCTACACCTTC

J gene: TRBJ2-6
D gene: .
clone size: many
CDR3 length: 15
V gene: TRBV9
CDR3 protein: CASSATGVGANVLTF
CDR3 DNA: TGTGCCAGCAGCGCCACGGGGGTTGGGGCCAACGTCCTGACTTTC

J gene: TRBJ2-7
D gene: TRBD1
clone size: .
CDR3 length: 14
V gene: TRBV30
CDR3 protein: CAWSVGDRAYEQYF
CDR3 DNA: TGTGCCTGGAGTGTTGGGGACAGGGCCTACGAGCAGTACTTC

J gene: TRBJ2-3
D gene: TRBD2
clone size: .
CDR3 length: 20
V gene: TRBV7-2
CDR3 protein: CASSLRTTSGGRTSTDTQYF
CDR3 DNA: TGTGCCAGCAGCCTCCGGACGACTAGCGGGGGCCGTACTAGCACAGATACGCAGTATTTT

J gene: TRBJ1-2
D gene: .
clone size: many
CDR3 length: 15
V gene: TRBV2
CDR3 protein: CASSLRQTLNYGYTF
CDR3 DNA: TGTGCCAGCAGTCTCCGACAGACACTTAACTATGGCTACACCTTC

J gene: TRBJ1-6
D gene: .
clone size: many
CDR3 length: 15
V gene: TRBV14
CDR3 protein: CASSQVQGAGSPLHF
CDR3 DNA: TGTGCCAGCAGCCAAGTTCAAGGGGCAGGATCACCCCTCCACTTT

J gene: TRBJ2-3
D gene: TRBD2
clone size: .
CDR3 length: 15
V gene: TRBV24-1
CDR3 protein: CATSESGRQRDTQYF
CDR3 DNA: TGTGCCACCAGTGAGAGCGGGAGGCAGAGGGATACGCAGTATTTT

J gene: TRBJ1-2
D gene: .
clone size: .
CDR3 length: 13
V gene: TRBV28
CDR3 protein: CASSDDRIYGYTF
CDR3 DNA: TGTGCCAGCAGTGACGACAGGATCTATGGCTACACCTTC

J gene: TRBJ2-7
D gene: .
clone size: .
CDR3 length: 13
V gene: TRBV5-1
CDR3 protein: CASNWKGSGDQYF
CDR3 DNA: TGCGCCAGCAACTGGAAAGGGTCGGGCGATCAGTACTTC

J gene: TRBJ2-7
D gene: .
clone size: .
CDR3 length: 15
V gene: TRBV7-2
CDR3 protein: CASSLYWTAQEAQYF
CDR3 DNA: TGTGCCAGCAGCTTATACTGGACGGCCCAAGAGGCCCAGTACTTC

J gene: TRBJ2-1
D gene: .
clone size: .
CDR3 length: 13
V gene: TRBV20-1
CDR3 protein: CSAAASSTETQFF
CDR3 DNA: TGCAGTGCTGCTGCCTCATCAACCGAGACCCAGTTCTTC

J gene: TRBJ2-1
D gene: .
clone size: .
CDR3 length: 15
V gene: TRBV21-1
CDR3 protein: CASSKVRTGDYEQFF
CDR3 DNA: TGTGCCAGCAGCAAAGTCCGGACAGGGGATTATGAGCAGTTCTTC

J gene: TRBJ1-2
D gene: TRBD1
clone size: many
CDR3 length: 14
V gene: TRBV30
CDR3 protein: CAWSVHRGNYGYTF
CDR3 DNA: TGTGCCTGGAGTGTACACAGGGGAAACTATGGCTACACCTTC

J gene: TRBJ2-3
D gene: TRBD2
clone size: .
CDR3 length: 16
V gene: TRBV12-3/TRBV12-4
CDR3 protein: CASSQGLAVGADMQYF
CDR3 DNA: TGTGCCAGCAGCCAGGGACTAGCGGTGGGCGCAGATATGCAGTATTTT

J gene: TRBJ2-5
D gene: TRBD2
clone size: .
CDR3 length: 15
V gene: TRBV5-1
CDR3 protein: CASSWDGTSGATQYF
CDR3 DNA: TGCGCCAGCAGCTGGGACGGGACTAGCGGGGCAACGCAGTACTTC

J gene: TRBJ1-5
D gene: TRBD1
clone size: many
CDR3 length: 15
V gene: TRBV20-1
CDR3 protein: CSASTRDRQNQPQHF
CDR3 DNA: TGCAGTGCTAGTACCCGGGACAGACAAAATCAGCCCCAGCATTTT

J gene: TRBJ2-2
D gene: .
clone size: .
CDR3 length: 15
V gene: TRBV7-9
CDR3 protein: CASSLEGSKAGELFF
CDR3 DNA: TGTGCCAGCAGCTTAGAGGGTTCAAAGGCCGGGGAGCTGTTTTTT

J gene: TRBJ1-5
D gene: .
clone size: many
CDR3 length: 15
V gene: TRBV7-2
CDR3 protein: CASSLSAASNQPQHF
CDR3 DNA: TGTGCCAGCAGCTTATCCGCCGCTAGCAATCAGCCCCAGCATTTT

J gene: TRBJ2-7
D gene: .
clone size: .
CDR3 length: 15
V gene: TRBV5-5
CDR3 protein: CASSLAFSGIYEQYF
CDR3 DNA: TGCGCCAGCAGCTTGGCCTTTAGCGGAATCTACGAGCAGTACTTC

J gene: TRBJ2-7
D gene: TRBD1
clone size: few
CDR3 length: 13
V gene: TRBV18
CDR3 protein: CASSPQNRGEQYF
CDR3 DNA: TGTGCCAGCTCACCCCAAAACAGGGGCGAGCAGTACTTC